These 9 T cell receptor beta chains were sequenced from one sample in a study of T cell responses to AZD1222 COVID-19 vaccine. TCRdb keeps only in-frame clones here, not all; method: immunoSEQ multiplex PCR. Found here are 95,000 to 150,000 clones, approximately 90% of them singletons; the top ten hold 2% to 2.5%. The sample in question was peripheral blood, obtained on day 0 of AZD1222 vaccination. These TCRs come from an adult in good health.

This rearrangement joins TRBV28 to TRBJ2-7; possible D gene TRBD2, 6 bases. Germline CDR1 reads MDHEN; CDR2 reads SYDVKM. The CDR3 is 14 amino acids. Trimming removed 6 bases at V and 0 bases at J, with 12 bases between. CDR3: CASRGLYNSYEQYF. For the CDR3, the DNA is TGTGCCAGCAGGGGACTCTATAACTCCTACGAGCAGTACTTC.

The gene calls are TRBV27 and TRBJ2-5; TRBD1 aligns across 9 bases. This CDR3 is 16 amino acids long. CDR1 and CDR2 from the germline V gene are MNHEY and SMNVEV (reference sequence). V shed 5 bases, J shed 0 bases, and the junction held 7 bases outside the gene matches. CDR3 protein: CASSPLGTGNQETQYF. The CDR3, as DNA: TGTGCCAGCAGTCCCCTCGGGACAGGGAACCAAGAGACCCAGTACTTC.

This clone has only one observation. The chain is built from TRBV28 and TRBJ1-5; 11 bases map to TRBD1. The germline V gene has CDR1 MDHEN and CDR2 SYDVKM. The CDR3 sequence is 19 residues long. V was pared by 6 bases and J by 2 bases, with 15 bases of the junction left unmatched. In nucleotides, the CDR3 is TGTGCCAGCAGCCCTACCCGGGACAGGGGGTTGGAGGGCAATCAGCCCCAGCATTTT. Amino acid sequence: CASSPTRDRGLEGNQPQHF.

In DNA, the CDR3 is TGTGCCAGCAGCCACACGGCGGGGTCGAACACCGGGGAGCTGTTTTTT. This gives the protein CASSHTAGSNTGELFF. The chain carries TRBV7-9 and TRBJ2-2; D is possibly TRBD2 (6 bases). CDR3 length: 16 amino acids. Germline CDR1 and CDR2: SEHNR and FQNEAQ (reference sequence). The V gene lost 5 bases and the J gene lost 0 bases, with 13 bases spanning the gap.

This clone was counted only a few times. The chain joins TRBV25-1 to TRBJ1-1; maybe TRBD1 (5 bases). Trimming left V 6 bases short and J 3 bases short, with 11 bases between. The CDR3 totals 13 residues. The germline gives CDR1 MGHDK, CDR2 SYGVNS. In nucleotides, the CDR3 is TGTGCCAGCAGCCGCGGGGGATACACTGAAGCTTTCTTT. Its translation is CASSRGGYTEAFF.

This chain links TRBV5-1 with TRBJ2-1; TRBD1 might be the D (5 bases). The V gene's germline CDR1 is SGHRS and CDR2 YFSETQ. This CDR3 is built from 14 residues. V shed 0 bases and J shed 9 bases, with 13 bases lying between them. The DNA for the CDR3 is TGCGCCAGCAGCTTGGGGGGCAGGGAAGGTGAGCAGTTCTTC. This codes for CASSLGGREGEQFF.

The V gene is TRBV28, the J gene TRBJ1-2; possible D gene TRBD1, 6 bases. The V end lost 2 bases, the J end lost 2 bases, and 15 bases lay between the germline ends. CDR1 is MDHEN, CDR2 SYDVKM, per germline. The CDR3 totals 16 residues. CDR3 DNA: TGTGCCAGCAGTTTAAGGGAAGGGGGGAGGAACTATGGCTACACCTTC. Its translation is CASSLREGGRNYGYTF.

The gene calls are TRBV28 and TRBJ1-6; no clear D gene. Germline CDR1 reads MDHEN; CDR2 reads SYDVKM. Trimming removed 2 bases from V and 13 bases from J, with 12 bases in between. The CDR3 extends over 13 amino acids. CDR3 residues: CASSLKDPWPLHF. CDR3 in DNA: TGTGCCAGCAGTTTAAAAGATCCTTGGCCCCTCCACTTT.

The chain recombines TRBV19 with TRBJ1-1, with a tentative D call TRBD1 (6 bases). Deletions cut 6 bases from V and 1 base from J, with 9 bases between. Germline assignment: CDR1 LNHDA and CDR2 SQIVND (reference sequence). The CDR3 loop spans 13 amino acids. The CDR3 spells CASRLQGNTEAFF. The DNA for the CDR3 is TGTGCCAGTAGGCTACAGGGGAACACTGAAGCTTTCTTT. Full variable domain (missing parts from reference TRBV19 and TRBJ1-1): DGGITQSPKYLFRKEGQNVTLSCEQNLNHDAMYWYRQDPGQGLRLIYYSQIVNDFQKGDIAEGYSVSREKKESFPLTVTSAQKNPTAFYLCASRLQGNTEAFFGQGTRLTVV.